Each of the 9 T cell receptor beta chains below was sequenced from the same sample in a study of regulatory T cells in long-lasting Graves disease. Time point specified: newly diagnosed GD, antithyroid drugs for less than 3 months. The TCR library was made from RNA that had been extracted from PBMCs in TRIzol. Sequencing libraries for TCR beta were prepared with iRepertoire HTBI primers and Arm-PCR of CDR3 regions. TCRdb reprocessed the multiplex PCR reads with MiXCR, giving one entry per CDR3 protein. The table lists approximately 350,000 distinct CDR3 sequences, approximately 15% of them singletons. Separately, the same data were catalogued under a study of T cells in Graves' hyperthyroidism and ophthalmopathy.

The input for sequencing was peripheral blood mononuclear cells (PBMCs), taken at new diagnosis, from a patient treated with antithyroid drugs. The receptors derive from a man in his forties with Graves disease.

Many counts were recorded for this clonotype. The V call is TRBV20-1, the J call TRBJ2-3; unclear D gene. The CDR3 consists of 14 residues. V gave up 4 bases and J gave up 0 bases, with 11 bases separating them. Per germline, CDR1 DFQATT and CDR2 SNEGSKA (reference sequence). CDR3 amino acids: CSAMYSSSTDTQYF. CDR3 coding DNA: TGCAGTGCTATGTACAGTTCTAGCACAGATACGCAGTATTTT.

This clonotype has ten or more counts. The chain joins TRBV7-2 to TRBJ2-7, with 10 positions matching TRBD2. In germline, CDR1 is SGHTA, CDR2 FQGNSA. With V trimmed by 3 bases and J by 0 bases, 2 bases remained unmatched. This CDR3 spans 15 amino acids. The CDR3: CASSFSGGISYEQYF. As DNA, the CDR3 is TGTGCCAGCAGCTTTAGCGGGGGGATCTCCTACGAGCAGTACTTC.

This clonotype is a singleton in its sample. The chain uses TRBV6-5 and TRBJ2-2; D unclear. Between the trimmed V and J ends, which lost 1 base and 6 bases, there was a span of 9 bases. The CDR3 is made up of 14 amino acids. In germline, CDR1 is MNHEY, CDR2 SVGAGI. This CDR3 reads CASSYLIVSGELFF. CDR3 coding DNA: TGTGCCAGCAGTTACTTGATCGTTTCCGGGGAGCTGTTTTTT.

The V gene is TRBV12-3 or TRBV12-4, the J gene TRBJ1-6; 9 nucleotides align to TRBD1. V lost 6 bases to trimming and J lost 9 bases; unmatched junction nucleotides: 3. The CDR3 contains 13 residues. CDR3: CASRDRGGSPLHF. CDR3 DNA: TGTGCCAGCAGGGACAGGGGTGGTTCACCCCTCCACTTT.

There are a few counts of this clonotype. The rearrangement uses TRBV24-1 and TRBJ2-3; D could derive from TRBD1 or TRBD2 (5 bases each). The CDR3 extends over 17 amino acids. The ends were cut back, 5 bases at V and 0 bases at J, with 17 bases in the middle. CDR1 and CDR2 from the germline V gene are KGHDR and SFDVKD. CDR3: CATSAPWDATSTDTQYF. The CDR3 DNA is TGTGCCACCAGTGCCCCCTGGGACGCCACTAGCACAGATACGCAGTATTTT.

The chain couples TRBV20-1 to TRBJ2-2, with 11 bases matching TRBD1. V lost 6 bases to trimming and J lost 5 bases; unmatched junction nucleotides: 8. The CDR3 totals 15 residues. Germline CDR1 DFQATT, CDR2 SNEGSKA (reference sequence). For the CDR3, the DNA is TGCAGTGCAGCCGGACAGGGGGCGAGTACCGGGGAGCTGTTTTTT. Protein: CSAAGQGASTGELFF.

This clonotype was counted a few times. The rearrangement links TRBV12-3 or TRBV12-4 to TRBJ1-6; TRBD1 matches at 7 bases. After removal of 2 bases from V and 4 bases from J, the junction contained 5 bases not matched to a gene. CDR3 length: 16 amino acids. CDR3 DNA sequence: TGTGCCAGCAGTTTAAGTCCAGGGGGGTATAATTCACCCCTCCACTTT. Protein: CASSLSPGGYNSPLHF.

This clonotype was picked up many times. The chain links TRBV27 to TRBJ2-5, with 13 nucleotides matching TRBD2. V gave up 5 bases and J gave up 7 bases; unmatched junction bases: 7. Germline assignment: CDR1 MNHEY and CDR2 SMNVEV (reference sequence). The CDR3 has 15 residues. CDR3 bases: TGTGCCAGCAGTGCGTCGGGACTAGCGGGGAGGACCCAGTACTTC. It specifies CASSASGLAGRTQYF.

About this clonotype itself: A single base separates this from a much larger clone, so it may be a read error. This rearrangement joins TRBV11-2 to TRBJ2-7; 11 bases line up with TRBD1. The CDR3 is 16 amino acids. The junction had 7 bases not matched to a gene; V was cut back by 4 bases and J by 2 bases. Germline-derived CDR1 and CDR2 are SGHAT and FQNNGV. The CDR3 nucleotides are TGTGCCAGCAGCTCGACCGGGACAGGGGGTCCCTACGAGCAGTACTTC. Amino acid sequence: CASSSTGTGGPYEQYF.